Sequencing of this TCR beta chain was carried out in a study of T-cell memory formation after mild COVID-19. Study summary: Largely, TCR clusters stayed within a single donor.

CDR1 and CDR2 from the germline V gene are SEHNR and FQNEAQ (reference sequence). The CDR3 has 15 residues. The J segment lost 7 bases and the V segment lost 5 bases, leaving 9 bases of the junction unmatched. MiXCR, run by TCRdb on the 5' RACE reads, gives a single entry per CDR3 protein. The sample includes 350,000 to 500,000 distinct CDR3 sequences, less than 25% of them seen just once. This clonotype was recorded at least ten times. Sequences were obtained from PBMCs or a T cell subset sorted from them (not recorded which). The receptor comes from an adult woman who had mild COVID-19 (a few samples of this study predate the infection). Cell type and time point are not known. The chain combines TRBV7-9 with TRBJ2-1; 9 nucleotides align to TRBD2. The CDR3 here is CASSPSGIPRNEQFF. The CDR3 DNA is TGTGCCAGCAGCCCTAGCGGGATCCCAAGGAATGAGCAGTTCTTC.